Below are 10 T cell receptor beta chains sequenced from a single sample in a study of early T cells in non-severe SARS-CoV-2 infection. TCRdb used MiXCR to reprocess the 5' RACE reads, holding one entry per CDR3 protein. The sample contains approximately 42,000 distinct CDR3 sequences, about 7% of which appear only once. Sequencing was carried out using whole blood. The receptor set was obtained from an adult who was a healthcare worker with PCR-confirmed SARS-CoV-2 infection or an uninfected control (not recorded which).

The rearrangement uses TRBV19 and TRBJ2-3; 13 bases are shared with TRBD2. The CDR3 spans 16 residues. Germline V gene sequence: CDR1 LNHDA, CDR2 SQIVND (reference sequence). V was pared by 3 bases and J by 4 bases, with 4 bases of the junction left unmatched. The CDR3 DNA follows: TGTGCCAGTAGTATCGGGACTAGCGGGGTTGCAGATACGCAGTATTTT. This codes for CASSIGTSGVADTQYF.

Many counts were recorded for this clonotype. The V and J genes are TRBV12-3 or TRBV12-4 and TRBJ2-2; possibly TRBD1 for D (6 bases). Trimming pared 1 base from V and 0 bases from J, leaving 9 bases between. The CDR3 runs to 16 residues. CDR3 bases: TGTGCCAGCAGTTTAGGGGGGCGCGCGAACACCGGGGAGCTGTTTTTT. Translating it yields CASSLGGRANTGELFF.

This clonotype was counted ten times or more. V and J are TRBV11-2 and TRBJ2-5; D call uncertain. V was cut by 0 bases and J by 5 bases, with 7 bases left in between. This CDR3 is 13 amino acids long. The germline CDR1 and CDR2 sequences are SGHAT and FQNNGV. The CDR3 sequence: CASSLDSLETQYF. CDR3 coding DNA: TGTGCCAGCAGCTTAGATTCGTTGGAGACCCAGTACTTC.

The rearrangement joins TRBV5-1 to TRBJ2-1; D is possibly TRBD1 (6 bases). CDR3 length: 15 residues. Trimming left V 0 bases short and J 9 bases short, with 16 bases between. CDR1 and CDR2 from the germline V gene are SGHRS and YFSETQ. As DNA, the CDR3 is TGCGCCAGCAGCTTGGTGCTGGGGGCCAAGGGTGAGCAGTTCTTC. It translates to CASSLVLGAKGEQFF.

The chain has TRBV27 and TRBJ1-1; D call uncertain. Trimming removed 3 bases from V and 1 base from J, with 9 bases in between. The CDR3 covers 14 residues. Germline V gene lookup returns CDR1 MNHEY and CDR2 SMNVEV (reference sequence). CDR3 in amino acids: CASSFGPSNTEAFF. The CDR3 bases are TGTGCCAGCAGTTTTGGACCCTCGAACACTGAAGCTTTCTTT.

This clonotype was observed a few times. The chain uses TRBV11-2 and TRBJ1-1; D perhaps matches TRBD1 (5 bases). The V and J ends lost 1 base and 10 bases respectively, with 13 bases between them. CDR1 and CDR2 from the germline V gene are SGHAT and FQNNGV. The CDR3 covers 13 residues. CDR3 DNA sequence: TGTGCCAGCAGCTTAGTTGGGGCTCTGGGAGCTTTCTTT. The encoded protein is CASSLVGALGAFF.

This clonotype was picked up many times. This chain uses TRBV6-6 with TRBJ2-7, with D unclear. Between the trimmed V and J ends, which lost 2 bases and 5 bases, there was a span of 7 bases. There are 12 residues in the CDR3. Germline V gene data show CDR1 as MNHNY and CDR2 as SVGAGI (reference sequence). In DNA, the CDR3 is TGTGCCAGCAGTTACAGGCCCAACGAGCAGTACTTC. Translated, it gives CASSYRPNEQYF.

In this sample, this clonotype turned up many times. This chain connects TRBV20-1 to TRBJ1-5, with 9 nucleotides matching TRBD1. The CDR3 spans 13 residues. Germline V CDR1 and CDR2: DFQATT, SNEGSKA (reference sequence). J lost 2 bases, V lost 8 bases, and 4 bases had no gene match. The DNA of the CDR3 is TGCAGTACAGGGGGCAAAGGCAATCAGCCCCAGCATTTT. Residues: CSTGGKGNQPQHF.

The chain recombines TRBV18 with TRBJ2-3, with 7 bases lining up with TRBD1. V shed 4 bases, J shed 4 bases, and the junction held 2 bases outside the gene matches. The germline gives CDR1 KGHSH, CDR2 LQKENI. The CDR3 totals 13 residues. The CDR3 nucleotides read TGTGCCAGCTCACTGGGGACAGCAGATACGCAGTATTTT. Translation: CASSLGTADTQYF.

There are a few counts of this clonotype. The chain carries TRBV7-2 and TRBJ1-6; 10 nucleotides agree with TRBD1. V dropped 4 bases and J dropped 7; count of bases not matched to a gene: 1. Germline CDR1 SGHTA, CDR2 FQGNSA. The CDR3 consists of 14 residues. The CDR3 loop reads CASSWDRGNSPLHF. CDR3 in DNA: TGTGCCAGCAGCTGGGACAGGGGAAATTCACCCCTCCACTTT.